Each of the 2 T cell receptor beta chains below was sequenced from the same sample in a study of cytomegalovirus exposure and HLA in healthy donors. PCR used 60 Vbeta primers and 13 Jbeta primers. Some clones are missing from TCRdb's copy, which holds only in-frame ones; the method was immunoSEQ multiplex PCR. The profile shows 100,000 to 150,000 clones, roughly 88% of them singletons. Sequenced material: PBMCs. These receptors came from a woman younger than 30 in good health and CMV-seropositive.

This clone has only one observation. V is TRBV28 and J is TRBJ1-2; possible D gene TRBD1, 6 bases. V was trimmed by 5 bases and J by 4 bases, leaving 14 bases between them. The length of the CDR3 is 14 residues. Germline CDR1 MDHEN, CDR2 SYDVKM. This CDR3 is CASSPPGQAYGYTF. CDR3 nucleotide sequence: TGTGCCAGCAGTCCACCGGGACAAGCCTATGGCTACACCTTC.

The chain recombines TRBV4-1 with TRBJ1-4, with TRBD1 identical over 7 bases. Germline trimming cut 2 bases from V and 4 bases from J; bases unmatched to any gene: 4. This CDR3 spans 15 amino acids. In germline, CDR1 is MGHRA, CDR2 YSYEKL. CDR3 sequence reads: CASSQSGQNNEKLFF. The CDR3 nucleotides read TGCGCCAGCAGCCAATCGGGACAGAATAATGAAAAACTGTTTTTT.